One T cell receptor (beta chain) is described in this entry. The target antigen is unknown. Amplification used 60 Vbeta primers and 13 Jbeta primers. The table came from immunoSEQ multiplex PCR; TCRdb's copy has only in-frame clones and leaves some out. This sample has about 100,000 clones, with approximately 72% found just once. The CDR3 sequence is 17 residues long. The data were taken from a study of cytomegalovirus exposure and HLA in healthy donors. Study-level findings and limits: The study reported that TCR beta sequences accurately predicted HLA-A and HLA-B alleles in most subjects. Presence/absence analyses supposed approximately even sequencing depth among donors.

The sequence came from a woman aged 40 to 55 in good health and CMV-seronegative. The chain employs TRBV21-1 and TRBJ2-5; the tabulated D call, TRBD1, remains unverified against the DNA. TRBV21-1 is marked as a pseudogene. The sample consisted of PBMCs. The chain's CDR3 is CASSKANLATSQETQYF. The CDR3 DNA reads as TGTGCCAGCAGCAAAGCTAACCTGGCAACCTCCCAAGAGACCCAGTACTTC.